Here is one T cell receptor (beta chain) with its context. Its antigen is unknown. The sample belongs to a study of beta chain features in type 1 diabetes. Reverse transcription of all isolated RNA meant that expressed TCRB transcripts were sequenced. Only in-frame clones appear in the TCRdb table, and some are missing; sequencing was by immunoSEQ multiplex PCR. The sample holds 600,000 or so clones; over 12% are singletons and the top ten take less than 0.04%. The CDR3 has 11 amino acids. Germline V CDR1 and CDR2: MGHDK, SYGVNS. V was trimmed by 1 base and J by 7 bases, leaving 1 base between them. Overall study findings and caveats: Type 1 diabetes patients showed a moderate but significant shortening of TCRB CDR3s in all four CD4+ subsets.

This TCR derives from a man between 18 and 29 years old with type 1 diabetes. The sequencing input was naive CD4+ T cells from blood. The chain combines TRBV25-1 with TRBJ1-4; D is unresolved. Here the CDR3 DNA reads TGTGCCAGCAGTGAATTTGAAAAACTGTTTTTT. Translation: CASSEFEKLFF.